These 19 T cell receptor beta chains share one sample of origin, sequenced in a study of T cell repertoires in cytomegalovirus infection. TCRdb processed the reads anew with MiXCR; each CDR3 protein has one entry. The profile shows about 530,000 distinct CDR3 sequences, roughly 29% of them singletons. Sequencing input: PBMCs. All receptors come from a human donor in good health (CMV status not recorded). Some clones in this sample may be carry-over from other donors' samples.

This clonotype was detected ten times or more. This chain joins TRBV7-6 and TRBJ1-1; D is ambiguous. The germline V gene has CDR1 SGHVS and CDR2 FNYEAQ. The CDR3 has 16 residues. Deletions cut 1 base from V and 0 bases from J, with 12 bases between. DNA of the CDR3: TGTGCCAGCAGCTTAGATGCATACGGCTTGAACACTGAAGCTTTCTTT. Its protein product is CASSLDAYGLNTEAFF.

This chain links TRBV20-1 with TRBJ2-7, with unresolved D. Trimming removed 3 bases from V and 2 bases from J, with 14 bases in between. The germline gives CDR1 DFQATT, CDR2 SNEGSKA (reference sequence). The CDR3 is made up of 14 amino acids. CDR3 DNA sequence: TGCAGTGCTAGGTATCTGGGTCAAGCCTACGAGCAGTACTTC. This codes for CSARYLGQAYEQYF.

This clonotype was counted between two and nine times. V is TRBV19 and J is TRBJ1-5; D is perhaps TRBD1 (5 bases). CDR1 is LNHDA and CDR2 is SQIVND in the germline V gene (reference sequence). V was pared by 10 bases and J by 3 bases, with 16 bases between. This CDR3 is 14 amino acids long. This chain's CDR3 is CATRVSRANQPQHF. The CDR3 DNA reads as TGTGCCACCAGGGTTAGTAGGGCCAATCAGCCCCAGCATTTT.

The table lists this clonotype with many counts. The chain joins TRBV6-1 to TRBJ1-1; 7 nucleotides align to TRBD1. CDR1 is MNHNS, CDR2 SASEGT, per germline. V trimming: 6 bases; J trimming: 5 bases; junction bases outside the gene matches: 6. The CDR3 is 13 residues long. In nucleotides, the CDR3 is TGTGCCAGCAGACAGGGGATTTTGACTGAAGCTTTCTTT. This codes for CASRQGILTEAFF.

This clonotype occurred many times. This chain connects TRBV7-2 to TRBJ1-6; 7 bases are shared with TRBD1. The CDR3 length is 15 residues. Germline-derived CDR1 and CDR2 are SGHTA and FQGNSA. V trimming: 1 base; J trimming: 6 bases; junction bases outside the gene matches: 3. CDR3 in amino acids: CASSLVGQPNSPLHF. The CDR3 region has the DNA TGTGCCAGCAGCTTAGTGGGACAGCCTAATTCACCCCTCCACTTT. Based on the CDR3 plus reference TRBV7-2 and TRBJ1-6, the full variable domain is GAGVSQSPSNKVTEKGKDVELRCDPISGHTALYWYRQSLGQGLEFLIYFQGNSAPDKSGLPSDRFSAERTGGSVSTLTIQRTQQEDSAVYLCASSLVGQPNSPLHFGNGTRLTVT.

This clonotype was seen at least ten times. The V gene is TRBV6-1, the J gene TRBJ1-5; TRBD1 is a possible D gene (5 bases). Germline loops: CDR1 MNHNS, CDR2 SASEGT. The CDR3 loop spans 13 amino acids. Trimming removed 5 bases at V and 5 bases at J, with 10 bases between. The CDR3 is CASSRDFDQPQHF. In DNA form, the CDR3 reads TGTGCCAGCAGTCGGGACTTTGATCAGCCCCAGCATTTT.

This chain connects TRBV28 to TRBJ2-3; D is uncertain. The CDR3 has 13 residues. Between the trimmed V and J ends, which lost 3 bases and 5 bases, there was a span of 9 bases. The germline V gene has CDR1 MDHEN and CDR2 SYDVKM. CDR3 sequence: CASSLGNIDTQYF. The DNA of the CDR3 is TGTGCCAGCAGTTTGGGGAACATAGATACGCAGTATTTT.

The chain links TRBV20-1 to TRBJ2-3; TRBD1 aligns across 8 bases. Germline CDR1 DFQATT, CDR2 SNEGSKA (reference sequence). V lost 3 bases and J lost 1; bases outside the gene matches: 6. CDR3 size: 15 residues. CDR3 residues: CSASLSGGGTDTQYF. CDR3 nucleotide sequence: TGCAGTGCTAGTTTGTCAGGGGGCGGCACAGATACGCAGTATTTT.

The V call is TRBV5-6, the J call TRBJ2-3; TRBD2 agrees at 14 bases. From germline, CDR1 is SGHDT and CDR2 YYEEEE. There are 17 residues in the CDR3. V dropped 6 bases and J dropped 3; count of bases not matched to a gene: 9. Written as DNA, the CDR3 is TGTGCCAGCATACGGACTAGCGGGAGGTCGGGGACAGATACGCAGTATTTT. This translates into CASIRTSGRSGTDTQYF.

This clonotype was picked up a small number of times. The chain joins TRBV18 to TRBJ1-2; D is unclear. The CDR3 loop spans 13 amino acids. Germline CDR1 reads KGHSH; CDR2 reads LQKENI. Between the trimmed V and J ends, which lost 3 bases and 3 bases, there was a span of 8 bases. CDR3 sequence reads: CASSPNQDYGYTF. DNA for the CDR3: TGTGCCAGCTCACCGAACCAGGACTATGGCTACACCTTC.

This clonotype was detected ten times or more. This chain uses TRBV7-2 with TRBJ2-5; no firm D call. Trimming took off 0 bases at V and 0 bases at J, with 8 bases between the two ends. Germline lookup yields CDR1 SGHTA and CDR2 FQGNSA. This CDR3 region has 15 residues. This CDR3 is CASSLAGWYQETQYF. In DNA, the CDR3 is TGTGCCAGCAGCTTAGCGGGCTGGTACCAAGAGACCCAGTACTTC.

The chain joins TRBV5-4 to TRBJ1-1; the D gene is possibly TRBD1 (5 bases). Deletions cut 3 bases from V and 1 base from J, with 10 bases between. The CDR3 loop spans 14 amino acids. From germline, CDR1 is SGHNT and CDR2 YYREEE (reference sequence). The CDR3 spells CASSSWGGNTEAFF. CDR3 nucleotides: TGTGCCAGCAGCTCCTGGGGGGGGAACACTGAAGCTTTCTTT.

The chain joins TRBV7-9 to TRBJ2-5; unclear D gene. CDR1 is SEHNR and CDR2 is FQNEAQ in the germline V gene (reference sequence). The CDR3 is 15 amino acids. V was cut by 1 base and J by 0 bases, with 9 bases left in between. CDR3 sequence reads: CASSLGDTYQETQYF. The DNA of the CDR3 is TGTGCCAGCAGCTTAGGCGACACGTACCAAGAGACCCAGTACTTC.

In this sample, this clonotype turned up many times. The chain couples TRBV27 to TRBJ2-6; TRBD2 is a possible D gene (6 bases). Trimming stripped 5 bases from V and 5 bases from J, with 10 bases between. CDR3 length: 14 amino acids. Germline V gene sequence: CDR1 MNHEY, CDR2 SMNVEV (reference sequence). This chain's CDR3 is CASSVAGRANVLTF. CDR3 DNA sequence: TGTGCCAGCAGTGTCGCGGGGAGGGCCAACGTCCTGACTTTC.

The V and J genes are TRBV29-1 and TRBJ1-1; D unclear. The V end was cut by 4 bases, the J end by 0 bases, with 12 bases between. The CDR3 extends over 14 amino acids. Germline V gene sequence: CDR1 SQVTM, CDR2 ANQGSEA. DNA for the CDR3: TGCAGCGTTGCTCCATACACGTTGAACACTGAAGCTTTCTTT. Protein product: CSVAPYTLNTEAFF.

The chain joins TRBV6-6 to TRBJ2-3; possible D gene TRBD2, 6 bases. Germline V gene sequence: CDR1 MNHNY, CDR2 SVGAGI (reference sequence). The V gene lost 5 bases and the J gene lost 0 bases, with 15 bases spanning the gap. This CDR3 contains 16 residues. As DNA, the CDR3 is TGTGCCAGCAGTCTGCGGGACGCCGGAAGCACAGATACGCAGTATTTT. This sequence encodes CASSLRDAGSTDTQYF.

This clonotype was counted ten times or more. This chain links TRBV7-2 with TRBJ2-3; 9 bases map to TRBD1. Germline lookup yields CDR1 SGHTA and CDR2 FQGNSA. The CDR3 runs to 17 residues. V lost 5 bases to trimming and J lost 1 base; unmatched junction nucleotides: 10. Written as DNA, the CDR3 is TGTGCCAGCAGCGTCGCCCCGGGACAGGGACGCACAGATACGCAGTATTTT. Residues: CASSVAPGQGRTDTQYF.

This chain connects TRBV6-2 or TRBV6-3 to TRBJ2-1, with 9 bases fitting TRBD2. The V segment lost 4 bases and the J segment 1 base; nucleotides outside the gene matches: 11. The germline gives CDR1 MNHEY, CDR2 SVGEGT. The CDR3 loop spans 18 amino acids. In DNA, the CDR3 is TGTGCCAGCAGTTCCGGGGGAGCGGGAGGTAGGTCCTACAATGAGCAGTTCTTC. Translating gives CASSSGGAGGRSYNEQFF.

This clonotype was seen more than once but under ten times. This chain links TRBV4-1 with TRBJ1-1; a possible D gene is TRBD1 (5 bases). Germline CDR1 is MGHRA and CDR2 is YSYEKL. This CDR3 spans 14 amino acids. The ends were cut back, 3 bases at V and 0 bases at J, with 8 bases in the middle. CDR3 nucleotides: TGCGCCAGCAGCCAGGGGGGAGTGAACACTGAAGCTTTCTTT. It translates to CASSQGGVNTEAFF.